This T cell receptor beta chain came from a study of blood T cell repertoires in COVID-19. V lost 5 bases to trimming and J lost 7 bases, with 14 bases between them. Germline V gene lookup returns CDR1 LNHDA and CDR2 SQIVND (reference sequence). This CDR3 region has 13 residues. In the original workflow: Using reference gene primer amplification, nucleated cell counts were estimated. TCRdb's table, derived via immunoSEQ multiplex PCR, lists solely in-frame clones and lacks some. V and J calls plus clone size are reproduced from that table; the DNA served to infer D and trimming. The repertoire holds roughly 70,000 clones, with about 85% as singletons.

The TCR was taken from a man between 65 and 79 years old with active COVID-19. The sample comprised peripheral blood. This chain connects TRBV19 to TRBJ1-2; D unclear. DNA for the CDR3: TGTGCCAGTAGTCAAACAACAGAGGGTGGCTACACCTTC. Its translation: CASSQTTEGGYTF.